Reported below is one T cell receptor beta chain. Its antigen is as yet unknown. The approximately 130-subject validation cohort, separate from the roughly 700-subject first cohort, included the donors. The sample belongs to a study of cytomegalovirus exposure and HLA in healthy donors. Study outcomes and limitations: Cytomegalovirus association was assigned to about 180 TCR beta chains. Most TCR sequences were seen very rarely across donors, but some public TCRs occurred in many. A classifier reportedly called cytomegalovirus status with high sensitivity and specificity.

Assay: immunoSEQ multiplex PCR; the TCRdb copy retains only in-frame clones and omits some. The table shows roughly 150,000 clones, with approximately 90% occurring only once. Specimen: PBMCs. The clonotype was recovered from a man between 18 and 29 years old in good health and CMV-seronegative.

CDR3 amino acids: CASALGQGNQPQHF. The CDR3 DNA follows: TGTGCCAGCGCCTTGGGACAGGGGAATCAGCCCCAGCATTTT. The V gene is TRBV9, the J gene TRBJ1-5; 10 bases are a match to TRBD1. The CDR3 is 14 residues long. V dropped 7 bases and J dropped 4; count of bases not matched to a gene: 5. The germline V gene has CDR1 SGDLS and CDR2 YYNGEE.